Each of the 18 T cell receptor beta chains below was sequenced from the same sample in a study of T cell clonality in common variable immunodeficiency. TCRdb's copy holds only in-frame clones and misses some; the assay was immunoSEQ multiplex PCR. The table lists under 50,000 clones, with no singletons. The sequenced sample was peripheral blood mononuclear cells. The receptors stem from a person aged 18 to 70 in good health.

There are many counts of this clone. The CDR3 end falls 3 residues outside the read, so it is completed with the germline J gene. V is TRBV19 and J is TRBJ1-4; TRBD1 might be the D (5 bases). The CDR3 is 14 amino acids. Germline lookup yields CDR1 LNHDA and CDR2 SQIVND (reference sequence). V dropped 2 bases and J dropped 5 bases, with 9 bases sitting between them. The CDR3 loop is CASSIWDSNEKLFF. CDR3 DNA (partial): TGTGCCAGTAGTATATGGGACTCCAATGAAAAA. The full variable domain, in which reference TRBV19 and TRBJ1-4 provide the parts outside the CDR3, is DGGITQSPKYLFRKEGQNVTLSCEQNLNHDAMYWYRQDPGQGLRLIYYSQIVNDFQKGDIAEGYSVSREKKESFPLTVTSAQKNPTAFYLCASSIWDSNEKLFFGSGTQLSVL.

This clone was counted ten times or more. The CDR3: CSARASGSTDTQYF. The covered CDR3 bases are TGCAGTGCTAGGGCTAGCGGGAGCACAGATACG. This chain joins TRBV20-1 and TRBJ2-3; 8 nucleotides match TRBD2. With the read ending 3 residues before the CDR3 end, the germline J gene is used to fill in that end. The CDR3 runs to 14 residues. The V gene's germline CDR1 is DFQATT and CDR2 SNEGSKA (reference sequence). V shed 3 bases and J 0 bases; nucleotides not matched to a gene: 2.

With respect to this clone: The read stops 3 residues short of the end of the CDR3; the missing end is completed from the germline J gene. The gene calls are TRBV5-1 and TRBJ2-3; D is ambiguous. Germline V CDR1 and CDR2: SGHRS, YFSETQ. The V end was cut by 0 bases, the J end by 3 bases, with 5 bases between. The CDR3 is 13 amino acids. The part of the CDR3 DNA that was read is TGCGCCAGCAGCTTGGAACAAACAGATACG. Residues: CASSLEQTDT. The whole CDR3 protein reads CASSLEQTDTQYF.

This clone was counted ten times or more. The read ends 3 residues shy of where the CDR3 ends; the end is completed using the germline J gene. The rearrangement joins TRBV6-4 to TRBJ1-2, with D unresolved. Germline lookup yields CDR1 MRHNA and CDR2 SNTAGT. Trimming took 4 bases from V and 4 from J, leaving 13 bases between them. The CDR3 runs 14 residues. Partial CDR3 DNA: TGTGCCAGCAGTGCCACACAGAGCTCCTATGGC. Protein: CASSATQSSYG. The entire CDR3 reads CASSATQSSYGYTF.

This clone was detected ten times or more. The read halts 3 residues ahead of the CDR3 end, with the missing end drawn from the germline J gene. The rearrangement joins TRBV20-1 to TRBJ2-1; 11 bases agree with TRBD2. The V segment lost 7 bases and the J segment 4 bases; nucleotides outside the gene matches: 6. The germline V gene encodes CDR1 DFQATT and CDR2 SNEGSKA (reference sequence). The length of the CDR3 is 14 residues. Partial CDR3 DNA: TGCAGTGTGGCCGGGACTAGCGGATACAATGAG. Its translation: CSVAGTSGYNE. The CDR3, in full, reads CSVAGTSGYNEQFF.

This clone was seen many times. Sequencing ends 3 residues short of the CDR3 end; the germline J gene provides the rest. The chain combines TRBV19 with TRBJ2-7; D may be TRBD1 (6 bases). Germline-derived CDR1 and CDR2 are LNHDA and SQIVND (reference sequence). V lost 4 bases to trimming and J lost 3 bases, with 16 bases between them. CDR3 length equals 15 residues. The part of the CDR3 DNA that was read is TGTGCCAGTAGTAAAATCAGGGGAGAAGGCTACGAG. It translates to CASSKIRGEGYE. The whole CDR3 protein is CASSKIRGEGYEQYF.

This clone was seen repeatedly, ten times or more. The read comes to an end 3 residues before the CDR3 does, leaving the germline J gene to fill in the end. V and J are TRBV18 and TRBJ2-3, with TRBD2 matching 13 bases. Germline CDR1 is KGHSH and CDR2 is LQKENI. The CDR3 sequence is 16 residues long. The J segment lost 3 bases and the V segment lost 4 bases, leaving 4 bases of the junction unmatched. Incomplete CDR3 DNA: TGTGCCAGCTCACAACTAGCGGGAGGGCCGACAGATACG. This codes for CASSQLAGGPTDT. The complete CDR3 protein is CASSQLAGGPTDTQYF.

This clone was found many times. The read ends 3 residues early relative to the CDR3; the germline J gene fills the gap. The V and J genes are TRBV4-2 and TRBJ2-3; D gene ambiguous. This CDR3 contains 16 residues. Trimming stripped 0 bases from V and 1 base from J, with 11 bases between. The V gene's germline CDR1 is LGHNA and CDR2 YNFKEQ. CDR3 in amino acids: CASSQDDGWGTDTQYF. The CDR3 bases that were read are TGTGCCAGCAGCCAAGATGACGGGTGGGGCACAGATACG.

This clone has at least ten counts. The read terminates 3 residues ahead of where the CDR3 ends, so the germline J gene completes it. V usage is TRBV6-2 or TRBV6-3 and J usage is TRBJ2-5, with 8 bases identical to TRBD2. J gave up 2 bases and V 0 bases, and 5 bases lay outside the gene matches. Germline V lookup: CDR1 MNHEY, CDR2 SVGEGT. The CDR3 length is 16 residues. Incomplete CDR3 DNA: TGTGCCAGCAGTTACTCCGGTAGCGGGGCACAAGAGACC. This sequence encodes CASSYSGSGAQET. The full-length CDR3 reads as CASSYSGSGAQETQYF.

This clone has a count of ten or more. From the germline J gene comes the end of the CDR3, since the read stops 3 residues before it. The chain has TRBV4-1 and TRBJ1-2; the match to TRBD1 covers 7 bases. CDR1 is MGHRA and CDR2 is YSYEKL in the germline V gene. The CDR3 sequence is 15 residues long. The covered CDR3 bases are TGCGCCAGCAGCCAAGTAGGGGGCCGCTCAGAGGGC. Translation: CASSQVGGRSEG. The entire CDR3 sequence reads CASSQVGGRSEGYTF.

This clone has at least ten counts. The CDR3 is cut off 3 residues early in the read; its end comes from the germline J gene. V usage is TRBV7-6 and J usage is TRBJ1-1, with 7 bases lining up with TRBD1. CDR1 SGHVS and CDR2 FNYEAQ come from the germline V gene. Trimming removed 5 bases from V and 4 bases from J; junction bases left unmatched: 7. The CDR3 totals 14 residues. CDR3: CASSVNRGGTEAFF. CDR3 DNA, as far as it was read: TGTGCCAGCAGCGTCAACAGGGGTGGCACTGAA.

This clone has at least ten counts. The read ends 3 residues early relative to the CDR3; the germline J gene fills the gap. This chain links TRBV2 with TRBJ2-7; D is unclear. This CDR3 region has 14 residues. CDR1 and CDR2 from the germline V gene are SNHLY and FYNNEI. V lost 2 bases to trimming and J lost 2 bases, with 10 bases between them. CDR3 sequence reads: CASSERASAYEQYF. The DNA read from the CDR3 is TGTGCCAGCAGTGAACGAGCGTCGGCCTACGAG.

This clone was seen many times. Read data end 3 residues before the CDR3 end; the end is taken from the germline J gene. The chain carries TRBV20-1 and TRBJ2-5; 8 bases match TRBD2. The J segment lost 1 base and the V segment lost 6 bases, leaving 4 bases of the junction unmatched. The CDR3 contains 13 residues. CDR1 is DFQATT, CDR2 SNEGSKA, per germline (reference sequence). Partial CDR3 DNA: TGCAGTGCCCACCTAGCGGGCCAAGAGACC. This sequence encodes CSAHLAGQET. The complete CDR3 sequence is CSAHLAGQETQYF.

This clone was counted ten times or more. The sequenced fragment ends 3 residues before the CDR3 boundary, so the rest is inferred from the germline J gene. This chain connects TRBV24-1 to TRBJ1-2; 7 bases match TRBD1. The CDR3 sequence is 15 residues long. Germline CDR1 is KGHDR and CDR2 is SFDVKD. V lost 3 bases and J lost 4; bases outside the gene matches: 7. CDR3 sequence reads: CATSDRRGQGYGYTF. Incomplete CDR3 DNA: TGTGCCACCAGTGATAGAAGGGGGCAGGGCTATGGC.

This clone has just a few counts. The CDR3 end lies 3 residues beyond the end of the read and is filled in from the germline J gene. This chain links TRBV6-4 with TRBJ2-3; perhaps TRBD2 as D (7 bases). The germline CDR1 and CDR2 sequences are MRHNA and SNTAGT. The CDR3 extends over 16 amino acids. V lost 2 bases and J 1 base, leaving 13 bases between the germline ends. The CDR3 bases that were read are TGTGCCAGCAGTGACCGGCAGGGGAGGGGCACAGATACG. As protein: CASSDRQGRGTDT. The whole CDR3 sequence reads CASSDRQGRGTDTQYF.

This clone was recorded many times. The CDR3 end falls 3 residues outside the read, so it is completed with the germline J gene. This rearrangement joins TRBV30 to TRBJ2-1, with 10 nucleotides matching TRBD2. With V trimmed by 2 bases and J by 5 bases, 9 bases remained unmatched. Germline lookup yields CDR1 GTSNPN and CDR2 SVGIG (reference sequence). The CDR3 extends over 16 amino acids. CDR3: CAWSIERGGMDNEQFF. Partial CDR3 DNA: TGTGCCTGGAGTATCGAGCGGGGGGGTATGGACAATGAG.

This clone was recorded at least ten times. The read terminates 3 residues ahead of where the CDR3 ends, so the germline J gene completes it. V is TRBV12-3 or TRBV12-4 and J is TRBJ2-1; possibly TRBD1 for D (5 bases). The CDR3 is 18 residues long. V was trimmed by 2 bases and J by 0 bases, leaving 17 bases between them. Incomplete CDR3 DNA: TGTGCCAGCAGTTTAATGTCAGGGTCCTCAAACTCCTACAATGAG. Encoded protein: CASSLMSGSSNSYNE. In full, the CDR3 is CASSLMSGSSNSYNEQFF.

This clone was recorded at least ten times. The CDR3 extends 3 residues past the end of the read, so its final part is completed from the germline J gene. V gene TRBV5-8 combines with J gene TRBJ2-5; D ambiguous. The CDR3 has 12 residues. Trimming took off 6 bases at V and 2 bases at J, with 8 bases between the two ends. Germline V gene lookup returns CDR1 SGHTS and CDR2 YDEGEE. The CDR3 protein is CASKLVQETQYF. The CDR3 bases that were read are TGTGCCAGCAAACTTGTACAAGAGACC.